The rows below give T cell receptor beta chains drawn from one sample of a study of PD-L1 blockade in urothelial cancer. TCRdb's copy holds only in-frame clones and misses some; the assay was immunoSEQ multiplex PCR. The sample lists tens of thousands of clones, 84% occurring once. The source material was PBMCs, sampled around atezolizumab (anti-PD-L1) treatment. These receptors were obtained from a woman in her 70s with urothelial cancer. The CDR3 runs from the conserved cysteine through the conserved F or W. Not all rows give a size; the values are once, few, many and, for expanded clones, a class.

cdr3_length v_call clone_size cdr3_aa
15 TRBV7-8 NA CASSLSWSRVDTQYF
14 TRBV19 NA CASSIRSSTDTQYF
13 TRBV5-4 NA CASSFRRNNEQFF
14 TRBV19 once CASRKQGPYNEQFF
15 TRBV13 NA CASSPRDIDPNIQYF
15 TRBV7-9 NA CASSFSQNSNQPQHF
13 TRBV30 NA CAWRRGRNTEAFF
14 TRBV7-9 NA CASSLRPGDYGYTF
15 TRBV18 NA CASSLGTGVYNEQFF
14 TRBV7-9 NA CASSLGQGATEQYF
14 TRBV30 NA CAWSVSSGYTEAFF
14 TRBV27 NA CASSSGLGPYEQYF
14 TRBV28 once CASSLAGGPIEQYF
14 TRBV11-2 once CASSLGAGWGEQYF
17 TRBV5-1 NA CASSFFSAPLSTGELFF
15 TRBV25-1 NA CASARLAGGTDTQYF
17 TRBV11-3 NA CASSLVFRVSGANVLTF
15 TRBV18 once CASSPAGHDGETQYF
13 TRBV5-1 NA CASSPTGREGYTF
16 TRBV5-1 NA CASSWGSGGNQETQYF
15 TRBV5-1 NA CASSSTSGDTDTQYF
14 TRBV15 NA CATTSGVVTDTQYF
14 TRBV29-1 NA CSVGRFGGVGEQYF
17 TRBV7-9 few CASSSGGGTGDRYGYTF
14 TRBV5-1 NA CASSLGLPGETQYF
13 TRBV25-1 NA CASSGGQNYGYTF
16 TRBV6-6 once CASRREGGATNEKLFF
13 TRBV6-5 NA CASSWPGTYEQYF
15 TRBV5-5 once CASSLGTGTYTEAFF
14 TRBV2 NA CASTLAGDTDTQYF
14 TRBV4-3 few CASSQVRGYYGYTF
16 TRBV27 NA CASRPGQGILRAEAFF
18 TRBV7-9 NA CASSTPEGSGGNQETQYF
15 TRBV4-1 NA CASSQGPGQGYGYTF
17 TRBV10-3 NA CAISETSSGRVSDTQYF
16 TRBV6-6 NA CASSPHGSSGANVLTF
13 TRBV2 NA CATGKGNTGELFF
13 TRBV21-1 once CASSRTGVRGYTF
15 TRBV27 NA CASSPWGLSGNTIYF
14 TRBV6-1 NA CASTASGARGEQYF
14 TRBV29-1 NA CSVEGQGEAGEQYF
15 TRBV5-1 NA CASSVTRGRGGELFF
12 TRBV30 NA CAWSPPGVEAFF
14 TRBV9 NA CASSVRQGVPPLHF
19 TRBV2 NA CASSERRTSGSPSYNEQFF
15 TRBV4-3 NA CASSQTDSSNEKLFF
15 TRBV5-1 NA CASSLQSGSYNEQFF
14 TRBV6-5 NA CASTKQGAAGELFF
19 TRBV5-4 NA CASSLGGGQGFLEASGYTF
15 TRBV10-3 once CAISGTSYSNQPQHF
16 TRBV18 NA CASSPLSGGSTDTQYF
17 TRBV7-3 NA CASTLGQSPLSGNTIYF
15 TRBV2 few CASSDVQSSGNTIYF